A single sample is the source of the 11 T cell receptor beta chains below, sequenced in a study of OX40 agonist ivuxolimab in advanced cancers. The protocol was immunoSEQ multiplex PCR, while the TCRdb copy is restricted to in-frame clones and leaves out a portion. The sample consists of 100,000 to 150,000 clones, about 93% of them appearing once. The sample here was CD4+ or CD8+ T cells sorted from blood, taken in a trial of the OX40 agonist ivuxolimab. The receptors originated from an adult with an advanced solid tumor such as melanoma, head and neck, liver or kidney cancer.

CDR3 coding DNA: TGTGCCAGCAGCACAGGGTTCGGGAGCACAGATACGCAGTATTTT. It is translated as CASSTGFGSTDTQYF. V usage is TRBV9 and J usage is TRBJ2-3, with TRBD1 as a possible D gene (6 bases). The CDR3 extends over 15 amino acids. V was shortened by 4 bases and J by 0 bases, with 12 bases between the two germline ends. Germline V gene data show CDR1 as SGDLS and CDR2 as YYNGEE.

A few counts support this clone. The genes are TRBV5-6 and TRBJ2-7; D perhaps matches TRBD2 (5 bases). The germline CDR1 and CDR2 sequences are SGHDT and YYEEEE. This CDR3 has 15 residues. V was pared by 2 bases and J by 6 bases, with 18 bases between. DNA for the CDR3: TGTGCCAGCAGCTTCGGAGGAATCTTAGTCGGCGAGCAGTACTTC. This gives the protein CASSFGGILVGEQYF.

The gene calls are TRBV9 and TRBJ2-5, with 14 bases aligning to TRBD2. From germline, CDR1 is SGDLS and CDR2 YYNGEE. Trimming cost V 0 bases and J 0 bases; bases outside gene matches: 7. The CDR3 covers 19 residues. The CDR3 nucleotides read TGTGCCAGCAGCGTAGCTTCCGGGACTAGCGGGGGATACCAAGAGACCCAGTACTTC. Translating gives CASSVASGTSGGYQETQYF. The variable domain in full, with the rest retrieved from reference TRBV9 and TRBJ2-5, is DSGVTQTPKHLITATGQRVTLRCSPRSGDLSVYWYQQSLDQGLQFLIQYYNGEERAKGNILERFSAQQFPDLHSELNLSSLELGDSALYFCASSVASGTSGGYQETQYFGPGTRLLVL.

The genes are TRBV6-5 and TRBJ1-3, with D possibly matching TRBD1 (5 bases). Trimming stripped 6 bases from V and 0 bases from J, with 12 bases between. CDR1 and CDR2 from the germline V gene are MNHEY and SVGAGI. The CDR3 runs to 15 residues. The CDR3 loop is CASSSRQFSGNTIYF. CDR3 sequence (DNA): TGTGCCAGCAGCTCTAGACAGTTCTCTGGAAACACCATATATTTT.

The chain couples TRBV6-5 to TRBJ2-1; tentatively, D is TRBD1 (7 bases). Looked up from germline, CDR1 is MNHEY and CDR2 is SVGAGI. The germline V and J ends were trimmed by 5 bases and 2 bases, with 13 bases remaining between them. This CDR3 comprises 15 residues. The CDR3 sequence is CASSGGQGAYNEQFF. The CDR3 DNA is TGTGCCAGCAGTGGAGGGCAGGGGGCCTACAATGAGCAGTTCTTC.

The chain carries TRBV6-1 and TRBJ1-3; TRBD1 is a possible D gene (6 bases). Germline lookup yields CDR1 MNHNS and CDR2 SASEGT. This CDR3 spans 15 amino acids. V dropped 5 bases and J dropped 3 bases, with 14 bases sitting between them. CDR3 region: CASSPHRVGGNTIYF. In nucleotides, the CDR3 is TGTGCCAGCAGTCCGCACAGGGTGGGTGGAAACACCATATATTTT.

CDR3 residues: CASTKGDRRGANYGYTF. Written as DNA, the CDR3 is TGTGCCAGTACCAAAGGGGATCGGAGGGGCGCAAACTATGGCTACACCTTC. The genes are TRBV19 and TRBJ1-2; weak D call: TRBD1 (5 bases). This CDR3 is 17 amino acids long. CDR1 LNHDA and CDR2 SQIVND come from the germline V gene (reference sequence). Trimming cost V 7 bases and J 2 bases, with 23 bases left between them.

The chain combines TRBV11-2 with TRBJ2-5; the D is unclear. Looked up from germline, CDR1 is SGHAT and CDR2 is FQNNGV. The CDR3 has 13 residues. V dropped 1 base and J dropped 4 bases, with 7 bases sitting between them. CDR3 amino acids: CASSLGQVETQYF. In nucleotides, the CDR3 is TGTGCCAGCAGCTTAGGTCAGGTAGAGACCCAGTACTTC. Full variable domain (remainder filled in from reference TRBV11-2 and TRBJ2-5): EAGVAQSPRYKIIEKRQSVAFWCNPISGHATLYWYQQILGQGPKLLIQFQNNGVVDDSQLPKDRFSAERLKGVDSTLKIQPAKLEDSAVYLCASSLGQVETQYFGPGTRLLVL.

This clone came up a few times. The chain links TRBV4-3 to TRBJ1-1; no reliable D call. CDR1 LGHNA and CDR2 YSLEER come from the germline V gene. The germline V and J ends were trimmed by 1 base and 1 base, with 22 bases remaining between them. The CDR3 contains 19 residues. DNA for the CDR3: TGCGCCAGCAGCCAAGGAATAAAATGGCGGGAACCCAGGAACACTGAAGCTTTCTTT. It is translated as CASSQGIKWREPRNTEAFF.

V gene TRBV10-1 combines with J gene TRBJ1-1, with D perhaps matching TRBD1 (5 bases). Trimming removed 5 bases at V and 1 base at J, with 11 bases between. This CDR3 is built from 14 residues. Germline lookup yields CDR1 WNHNN and CDR2 SYGVQD (reference sequence). The CDR3 spells CASSLGRRNTEAFF. CDR3 DNA sequence: TGCGCCAGCAGTCTGGGGCGTAGGAACACTGAAGCTTTCTTT.

The CDR3 reads CAIKDAPGQMNTEAFF. CDR3 DNA: TGTGCCATCAAAGACGCACCGGGACAGATGAACACTGAAGCTTTCTTT. V and J are TRBV10-3 and TRBJ1-1; 7 positions match TRBD1. This CDR3 comprises 16 residues. The junction had 11 bases not matched to a gene; V was cut back by 7 bases and J by 0 bases. The V gene's germline CDR1 is ENHRY and CDR2 SYGVKD.